This entry lists 9 T cell receptor beta chains sequenced from one sample in a study of blood T cell repertoires in COVID-19. The protocol was immunoSEQ multiplex PCR, while the TCRdb copy is restricted to in-frame clones and leaves out a portion. The sample shows 250,000 to 350,000 clones, around 89% of them seen only once. The sequenced sample consisted of peripheral blood. The receptor source for this set is a woman aged 45-65 years with COVID-19, enrolled during active disease.

V is TRBV5-3 and J is TRBJ2-1, with 7 bases identical to TRBD2. TRBV5-3 is placed among ORFs of uncertain function. Germline trimming cut 0 bases from V and 0 bases from J; bases unmatched to any gene: 0. CDR3 size: 15 residues. The CDR3, as DNA: TGTGCCAGAAGCTTGGGCGGGAGCTCCTACAATGAGCAGTTCTTC. It yields the protein CARSLGGSSYNEQFF.

The V and J genes are TRBV12-3 or TRBV12-4 and TRBJ2-5; tentatively, D is TRBD2 (5 bases). The V gene lost 7 bases and the J gene lost 1 base, with 10 bases spanning the gap. This CDR3 is 13 amino acids long. The CDR3 coding sequence is TGTGCCAGCACCCAGCGGTTCCAAGAGACCCAGTACTTC. Amino acids: CASTQRFQETQYF.

The V and J genes are TRBV7-2 and TRBJ2-3, with 8 bases matching TRBD2. The CDR3 covers 16 residues. V shed 2 bases and J 4 bases; nucleotides not matched to a gene: 8. In germline, CDR1 is SGHTA, CDR2 FQGNSA. The CDR3 DNA follows: TGTGCCAGCAGCTTATTAGCGGGGTCTGGGGCAGATACGCAGTATTTT. This encodes CASSLLAGSGADTQYF.

The CDR3 spells CASSLAGDGYTF. The CDR3 DNA reads as TGTGCCAGCAGCTTAGCAGGGGATGGCTACACCTTC. The chain uses TRBV11-3 and TRBJ1-2, with a weak D call TRBD1 (6 bases). Trimming stripped 1 base from V and 6 bases from J, with 6 bases between. The V gene's germline CDR1 is SGHNT and CDR2 YENEEA. CDR3 length: 12 residues.

The chain uses TRBV11-3 and TRBJ2-2, with 7 bases identical to TRBD1. The CDR3 spans 15 residues. The germline V gene has CDR1 SGHNT and CDR2 YENEEA. The V segment lost 4 bases and the J segment 7 bases; nucleotides outside the gene matches: 9. CDR3: CASSSRQGENGELFF. The CDR3 nucleotides read TGTGCCAGCAGCTCGCGACAGGGTGAGAACGGGGAGCTGTTTTTT. The full variable domain, rest sourced from reference TRBV11-3 and TRBJ2-2, is EAGVVQSPRYKIIEKKQPVAFWCNPISGHNTLYWYLQNLGQGPELLIRYENEEAVDDSQLPKDRFSAERLKGVDSTLKIQPAELGDSAVYLCASSSRQGENGELFFGEGSRLTVL.

This sequence joins TRBV13 and TRBJ2-7, with D possibly matching TRBD2 (6 bases). Looked up from germline, CDR1 is PRHDT and CDR2 is FYEKMQ (reference sequence). The CDR3 extends over 18 amino acids. Deletions cut 6 bases from V and 0 bases from J, with 24 bases between. CDR3 region: CASSYRVVYGGGSYEQYF. The CDR3 DNA reads TGTGCCAGCAGTTATAGGGTGGTTTATGGGGGAGGCTCCTACGAGCAGTACTTC.

The V and J genes are TRBV9 and TRBJ1-2, with D maybe TRBD1 (6 bases). Trimming cost V 0 bases and J 4 bases, with 13 bases left between them. CDR1 SGDLS and CDR2 YYNGEE come from the germline V gene. The CDR3 loop spans 15 amino acids. The CDR3 DNA follows: TGTGCCAGCAGCGTAGCTCCCCAGGGGACCTATGGCTACACCTTC. Protein sequence: CASSVAPQGTYGYTF.

The chain is built from TRBV30 and TRBJ2-2, with D maybe TRBD1 (6 bases). Trimming pared 4 bases from V and 0 bases from J, leaving 12 bases between. CDR1 is GTSNPN and CDR2 is SVGIG in the germline V gene (reference sequence). The CDR3 spans 15 residues. The CDR3 is CAWMRQGPNTGELFF. The CDR3 coding sequence is TGTGCCTGGATGCGGCAGGGGCCGAACACCGGGGAGCTGTTTTTT. Variable domain in full (rest from reference TRBV30 and TRBJ2-2): SQTIHQWPATLVQPVGSPLSLECTVEGTSNPNLYWYRQAAGRGLQLLFYSVGIGQISSEVPQNLSASRPQDRQFILSSKKLLLSDSGFYLCAWMRQGPNTGELFFGEGSRLTVL.

This chain connects TRBV6-1 to TRBJ2-7, with 7 bases fitting TRBD1. V lost 3 bases and J lost 4; bases outside the gene matches: 3. Germline CDR1 and CDR2: MNHNS and SASEGT. The CDR3 extends over 13 amino acids. CDR3 residues: CASSENRGYEQYF. As DNA, the CDR3 is TGTGCCAGCAGTGAGAACAGGGGTTACGAGCAGTACTTC.